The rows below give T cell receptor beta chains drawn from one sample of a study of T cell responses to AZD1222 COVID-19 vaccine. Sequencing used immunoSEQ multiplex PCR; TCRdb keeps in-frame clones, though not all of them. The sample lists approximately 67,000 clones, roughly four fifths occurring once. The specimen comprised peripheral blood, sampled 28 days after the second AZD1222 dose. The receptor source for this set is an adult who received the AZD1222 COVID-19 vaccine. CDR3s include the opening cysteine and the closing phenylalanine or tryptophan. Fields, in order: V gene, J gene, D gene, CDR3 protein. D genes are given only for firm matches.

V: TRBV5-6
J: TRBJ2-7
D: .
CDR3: CASSLAGDEQYF

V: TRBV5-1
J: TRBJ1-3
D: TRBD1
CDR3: CASSLVGQARGSGNTIYF

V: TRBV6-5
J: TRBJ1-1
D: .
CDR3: CASSYDAATIEAFF

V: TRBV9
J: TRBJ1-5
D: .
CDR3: CASSVESLGNQPQHF

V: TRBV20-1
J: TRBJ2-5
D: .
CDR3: CSAGAETQYF

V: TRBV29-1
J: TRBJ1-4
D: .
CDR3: CSVEFGPNEKLFF

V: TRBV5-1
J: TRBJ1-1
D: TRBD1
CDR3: CASSQGASEAFF

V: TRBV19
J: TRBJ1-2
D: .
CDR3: CASSSLQGTYGYTF

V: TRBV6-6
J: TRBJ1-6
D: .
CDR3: CASSYSGGEDSPLHF

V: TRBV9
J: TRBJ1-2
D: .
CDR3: CASSFHDSRYGYTF

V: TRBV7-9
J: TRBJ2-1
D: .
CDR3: CASSLAGQRGLLYEQFF

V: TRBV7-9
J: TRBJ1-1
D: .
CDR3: CASSPMTRDTEAFF

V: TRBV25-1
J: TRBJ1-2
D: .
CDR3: CASSAQGGVDTF

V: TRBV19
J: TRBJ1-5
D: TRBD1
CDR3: CASMVSGQKNQPQHF

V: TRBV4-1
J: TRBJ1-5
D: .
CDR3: CASSQGLIRDQPQHF

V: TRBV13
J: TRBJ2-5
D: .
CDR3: CASSLSPGWETQYF

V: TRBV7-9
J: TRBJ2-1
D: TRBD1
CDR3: CASSLGRDRGNEQFF

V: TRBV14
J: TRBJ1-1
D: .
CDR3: CASSQGRAGRTEAFF

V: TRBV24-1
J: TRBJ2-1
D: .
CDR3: CATSDTNYEQFF

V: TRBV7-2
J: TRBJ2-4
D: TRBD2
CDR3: CASRETGGIQYF

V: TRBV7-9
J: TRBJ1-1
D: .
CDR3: CASSAGGTNTEAFF

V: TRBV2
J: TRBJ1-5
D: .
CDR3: CASAGGNQPQHF

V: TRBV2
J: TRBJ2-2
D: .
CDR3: CAEGGSTGELFF

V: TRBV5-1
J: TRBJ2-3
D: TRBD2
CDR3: CASSLELAGVDTQYF

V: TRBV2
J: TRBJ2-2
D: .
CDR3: CASSGLLRTGELFF

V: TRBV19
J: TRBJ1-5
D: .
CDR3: CGLGDTYSNQPQHF

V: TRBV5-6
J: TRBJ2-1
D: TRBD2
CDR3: CASSPQRGGFNEQFF

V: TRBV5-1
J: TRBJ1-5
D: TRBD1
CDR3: CASSMGQGGNQPQHF

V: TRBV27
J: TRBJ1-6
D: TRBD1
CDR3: CASSSTVTGGITPNSPLHF

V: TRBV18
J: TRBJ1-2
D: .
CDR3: CASSRDTKFAYGYTF

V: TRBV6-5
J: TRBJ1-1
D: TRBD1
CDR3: CASSNRGDLEAFF

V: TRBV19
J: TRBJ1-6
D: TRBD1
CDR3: CASIGTGENSPLHF

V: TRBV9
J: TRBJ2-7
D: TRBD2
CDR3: CASSVDLAGSYSYEQYF

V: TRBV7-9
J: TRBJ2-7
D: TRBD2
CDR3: CASSWMSGGFYEQYF

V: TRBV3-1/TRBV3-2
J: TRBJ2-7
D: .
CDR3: CASSQGRDPVNEQYF

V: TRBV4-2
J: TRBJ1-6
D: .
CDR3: CASSQGGQVNSPLHF

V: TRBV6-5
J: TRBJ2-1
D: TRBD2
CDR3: CASTRGVGGNEQFF

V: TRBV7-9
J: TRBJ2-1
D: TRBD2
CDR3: CASSLIPFGTTIYNEQFF

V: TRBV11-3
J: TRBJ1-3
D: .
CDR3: CASSSLPGNTIYF

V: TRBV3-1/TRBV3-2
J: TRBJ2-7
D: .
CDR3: CASSLPGEGGYEQYF

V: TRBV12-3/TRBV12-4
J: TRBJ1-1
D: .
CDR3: CASSVGTYTEAFF

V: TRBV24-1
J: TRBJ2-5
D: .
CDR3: CATSDFLSQETQYF

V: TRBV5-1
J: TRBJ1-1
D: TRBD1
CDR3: CASSKTGGRVEAFF

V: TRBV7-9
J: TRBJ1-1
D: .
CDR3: CASSLVEAFF

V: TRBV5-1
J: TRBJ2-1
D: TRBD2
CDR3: CASSLGLAGGPKHSYNEQFF

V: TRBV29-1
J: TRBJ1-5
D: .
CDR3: CSVRDANQPQHF

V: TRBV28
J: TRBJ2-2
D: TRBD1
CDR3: CASRPGQALNTGELFF

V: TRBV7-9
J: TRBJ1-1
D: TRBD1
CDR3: CASSAWTGAAFF

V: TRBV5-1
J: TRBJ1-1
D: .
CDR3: CASSLRGNTEAFF

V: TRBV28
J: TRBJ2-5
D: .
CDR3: CASSLMNQEQETQYF

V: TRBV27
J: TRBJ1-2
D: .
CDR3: CASSLSAGIYGYTF

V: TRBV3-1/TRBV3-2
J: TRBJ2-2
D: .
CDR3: CASSRYGPVGELFF

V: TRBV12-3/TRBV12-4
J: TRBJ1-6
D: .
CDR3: CASSPGRDSPLHF

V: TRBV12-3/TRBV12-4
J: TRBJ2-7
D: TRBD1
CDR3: CASSFGTGLEQYF

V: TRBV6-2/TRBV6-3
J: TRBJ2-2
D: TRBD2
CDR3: CASSPTGLAGLNTGELFF

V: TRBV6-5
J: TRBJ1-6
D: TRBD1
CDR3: CASSRDRTNSPLHF

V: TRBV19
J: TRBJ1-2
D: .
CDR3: CASSMGVAVSNYGYTF

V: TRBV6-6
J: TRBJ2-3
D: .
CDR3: CASSRDFTSTDTQYF

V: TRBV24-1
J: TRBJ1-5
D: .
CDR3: CATCPGIGQPQHF